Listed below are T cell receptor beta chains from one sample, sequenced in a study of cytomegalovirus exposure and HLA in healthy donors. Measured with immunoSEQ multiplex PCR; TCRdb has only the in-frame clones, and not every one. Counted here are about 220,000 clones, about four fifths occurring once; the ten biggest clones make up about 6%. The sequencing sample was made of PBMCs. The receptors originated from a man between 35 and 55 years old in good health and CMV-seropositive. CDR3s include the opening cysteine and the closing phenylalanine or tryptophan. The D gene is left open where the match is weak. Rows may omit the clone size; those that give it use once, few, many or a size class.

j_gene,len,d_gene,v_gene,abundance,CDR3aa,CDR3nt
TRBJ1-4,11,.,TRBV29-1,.,CSGESGEKLFF,TGCAGCGGGGAATCGGGGGAAAAACTGTTTTTT
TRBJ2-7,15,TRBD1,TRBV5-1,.,CASSFSTGESYEQYF,TGCGCCAGCAGCTTCTCGACAGGGGAAAGCTACGAGCAGTACTTC
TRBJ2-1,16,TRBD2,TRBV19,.,CASRGEASGRKDEQFF,TGTGCCAGTAGAGGGGAGGCTAGCGGGAGGAAGGATGAGCAGTTCTTC
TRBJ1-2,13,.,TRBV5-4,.,CASSLPNLQGYTF,TGTGCCAGCAGCTTGCCCAACCTGCAGGGCTACACCTTC
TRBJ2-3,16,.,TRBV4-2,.,CASSQDRPGSADTQYF,TGTGCCAGCAGCCAAGATAGGCCAGGGTCGGCAGATACGCAGTATTTT
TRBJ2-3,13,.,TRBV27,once,CASSLNFGDTQYF,TGTGCCAGCAGTTTAAACTTCGGAGATACGCAGTATTTT
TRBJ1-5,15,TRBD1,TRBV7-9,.,CASSLGDRSNQPQHF,TGTGCCAGCAGCTTAGGGGACAGGAGCAATCAGCCCCAGCATTTT
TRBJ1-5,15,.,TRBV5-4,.,CASSLGGGVGQPQHF,TGTGCCAGCAGCTTGGGAGGAGGGGTTGGGCAGCCCCAGCATTTT
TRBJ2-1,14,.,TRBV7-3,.,CASSPSTSYNEQFF,TGTGCCAGCAGCCCTTCTACGAGCTACAATGAGCAGTTCTTC
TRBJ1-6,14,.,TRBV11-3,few,CASSLVATNSPLHF,TGTGCCAGCAGCTTAGTGGCCACTAATTCACCCCTCCACTTT
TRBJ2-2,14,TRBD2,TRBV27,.,CASRGGRDTGELFF,TGTGCCAGCAGAGGCGGGAGGGACACCGGGGAGCTGTTTTTT
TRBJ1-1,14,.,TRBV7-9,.,CASSSRASFRGAFF,TGTGCCAGCAGCTCCCGGGCCTCCTTTCGAGGGGCTTTCTTT
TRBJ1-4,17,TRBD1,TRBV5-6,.,CASSSTSGDSFNEKLFF,TGTGCCAGCAGCTCTACCTCGGGGGACAGCTTTAATGAAAAACTGTTTTTT
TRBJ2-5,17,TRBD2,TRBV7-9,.,CASSFGLAGDGRETQYF,TGTGCCAGCAGCTTTGGACTAGCGGGAGATGGGAGGGAGACCCAGTACTTC
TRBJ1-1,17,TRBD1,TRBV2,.,CASSWGTGVPVNTEAFF,TGTGCCAGCAGTTGGGGCACAGGGGTCCCTGTGAACACTGAAGCTTTCTTT
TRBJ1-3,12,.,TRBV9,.,CASSPLRNTIYF,TGTGCCAGCAGCCCTCTTAGAAACACCATATATTTT
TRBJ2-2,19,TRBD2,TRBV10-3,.,CAISEPGLAGGPNTGELFF,TGTGCCATCAGTGAGCCGGGACTAGCGGGAGGCCCGAACACCGGGGAGCTGTTTTTT
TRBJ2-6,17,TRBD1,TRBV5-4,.,CASRPPDRSSGANVLTF,TGTGCCAGCAGACCGCCGGACAGGTCCTCTGGGGCCAACGTCCTGACTTTC
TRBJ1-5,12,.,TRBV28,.,CASSYSVGSQHF,TGTGCCAGCAGTTACTCGGTCGGGTCCCAGCATTTT
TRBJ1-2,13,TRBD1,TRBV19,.,CASSIGQGSGYTF,TGTGCCAGTAGTATAGGACAGGGGAGTGGCTACACCTTC
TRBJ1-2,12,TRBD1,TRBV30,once,CAWRQGAYGYTF,TGTGCCTGGCGACAGGGGGCCTATGGCTACACCTTC
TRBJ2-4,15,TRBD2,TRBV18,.,CASSLTGQGGDIQYF,TGTGCCAGCTCACTTACCGGGCAGGGAGGGGACATTCAGTACTTC
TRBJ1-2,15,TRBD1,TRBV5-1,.,CASSGSQGNHYGYTF,TGCGCCAGCAGCGGGTCACAGGGGAACCACTATGGCTACACCTTC
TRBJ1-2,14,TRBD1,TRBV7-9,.,CASRLTGGDYGYTF,TGTGCCAGCAGATTAACAGGGGGCGACTATGGCTACACCTTC
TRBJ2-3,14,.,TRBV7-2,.,CASSQRQSTDTQYF,TGTGCCAGCAGCCAGCGGCAGAGCACAGATACGCAGTATTTT
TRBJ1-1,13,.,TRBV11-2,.,CASSLGQNTEAFF,TGTGCCAGCAGCTTAGGGCAGAACACTGAAGCTTTCTTT
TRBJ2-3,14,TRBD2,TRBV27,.,CASSLGTSVGTQYF,TGTGCCAGCAGTTTAGGGACTAGCGTAGGTACGCAGTATTTT
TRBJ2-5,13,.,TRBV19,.,CASSPTGLVTQYF,TGTGCCAGTAGTCCCACAGGGTTGGTGACCCAGTACTTC
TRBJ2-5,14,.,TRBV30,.,CAWSPLGVDETQYF,TGTGCCTGGAGTCCCCTCGGGGTGGACGAGACCCAGTACTTC
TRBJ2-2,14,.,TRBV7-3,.,CASSPLGSTGELFF,TGTGCCAGCAGCCCCCTCGGGTCCACCGGGGAGCTGTTTTTT
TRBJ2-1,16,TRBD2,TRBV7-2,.,CASSLASGSVSIEQFF,TGTGCCAGCAGCTTAGCCAGCGGGAGTGTTTCGATTGAGCAGTTCTTC
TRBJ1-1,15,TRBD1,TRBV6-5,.,CASSPPWTGNTEAFF,TGTGCCAGCAGCCCACCCTGGACAGGGAACACTGAAGCTTTCTTT
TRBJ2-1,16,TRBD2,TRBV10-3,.,CAISERLAGHDNEQFF,TGTGCCATCAGTGAGAGACTAGCGGGCCACGACAATGAGCAGTTCTTC
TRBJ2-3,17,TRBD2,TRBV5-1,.,CASSLAGGAGYTDTQYF,TGCGCCAGCAGCCTCGCCGGGGGAGCGGGATACACAGATACGCAGTATTTT
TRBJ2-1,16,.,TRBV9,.,CASSVGVRGSYNEQFF,TGTGCCAGCAGCGTAGGGGTCAGAGGCTCCTACAATGAGCAGTTCTTC
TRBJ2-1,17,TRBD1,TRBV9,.,CASSLSWGQSSYNEQFF,TGTGCCAGCAGCCTATCGTGGGGACAGAGCTCCTACAATGAGCAGTTCTTC
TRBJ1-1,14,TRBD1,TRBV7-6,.,CASSLRDRGTEAFF,TGTGCCAGCAGCCTCCGGGACAGGGGCACTGAAGCTTTCTTT
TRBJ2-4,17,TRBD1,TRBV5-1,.,CASSLVDRGPAKNIQYF,TGCGCCAGCAGCTTGGTCGACAGGGGGCCAGCCAAAAACATTCAGTACTTC
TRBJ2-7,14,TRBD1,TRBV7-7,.,CASSHGTGPYEQYF,TGTGCTAGCAGCCATGGGACAGGCCCCTACGAGCAGTACTTC
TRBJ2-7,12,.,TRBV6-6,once,CASSEGVYEQYF,TGTGCCAGCAGTGAGGGGGTCTACGAGCAGTACTTC
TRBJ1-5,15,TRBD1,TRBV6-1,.,CASSLTGVSNQPQHF,TGTGCCAGCAGTCTAACAGGGGTTAGCAATCAGCCCCAGCATTTT
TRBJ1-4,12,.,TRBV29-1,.,CSIQFPGHKLFF,TGCAGCATCCAGTTCCCGGGACATAAACTGTTTTTT
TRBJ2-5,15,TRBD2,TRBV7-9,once,CASSPGLAGIETQYF,TGTGCCAGCAGCCCCGGACTAGCGGGAATCGAGACCCAGTACTTC
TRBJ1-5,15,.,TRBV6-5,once,CASSLTVHSNQPQHF,TGTGCCAGCAGTTTGACAGTCCATAGCAATCAGCCCCAGCATTTT
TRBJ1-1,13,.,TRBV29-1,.,CSVEDSPSTEAFF,TGCAGCGTTGAGGACAGTCCCTCCACTGAAGCTTTCTTT
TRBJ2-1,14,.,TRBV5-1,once,CASSLGAADNEQFF,TGCGCCAGCAGCTTAGGGGCAGCCGACAATGAGCAGTTCTTC
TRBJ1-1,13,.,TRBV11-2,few,CASSPLTLLEAFF,TGTGCCAGCAGCCCTTTGACATTGCTCGAAGCTTTCTTT
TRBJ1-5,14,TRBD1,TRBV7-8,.,CASTQWTGPQPQHF,TGTGCCAGCACCCAGTGGACAGGGCCTCAGCCCCAGCATTTT
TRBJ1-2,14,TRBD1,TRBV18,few,CASSPTGGVDGYTF,TGTGCCAGCTCACCGACAGGGGGCGTAGATGGCTACACCTTC